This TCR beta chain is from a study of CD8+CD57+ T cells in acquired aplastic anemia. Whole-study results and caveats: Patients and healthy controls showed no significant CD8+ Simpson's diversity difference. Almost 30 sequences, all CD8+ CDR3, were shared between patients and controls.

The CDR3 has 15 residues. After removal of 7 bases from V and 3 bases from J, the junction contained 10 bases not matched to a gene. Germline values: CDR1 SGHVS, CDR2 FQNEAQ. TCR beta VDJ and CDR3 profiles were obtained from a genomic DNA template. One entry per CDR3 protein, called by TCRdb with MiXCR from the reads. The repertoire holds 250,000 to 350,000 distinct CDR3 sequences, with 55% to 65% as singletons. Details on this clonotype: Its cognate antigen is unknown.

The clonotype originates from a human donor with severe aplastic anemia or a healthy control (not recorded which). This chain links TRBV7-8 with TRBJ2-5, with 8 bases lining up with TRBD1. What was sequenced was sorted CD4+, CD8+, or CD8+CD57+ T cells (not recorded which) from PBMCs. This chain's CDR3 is CASKKGMTGEETQYF. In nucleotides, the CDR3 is TGTGCCAGCAAGAAGGGCATGACAGGGGAAGAGACCCAGTACTTC. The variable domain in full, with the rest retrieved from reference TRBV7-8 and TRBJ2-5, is GAGVSQSPRYKVAKRGQDVALRCDPISGHVSLFWYQQALGQGPEFLTYFQNEAQLDKSGLPSDRFFAERPEGSVSTLKIQRTQQEDSAVYLCASKKGMTGEETQYFGPGTRLLVL.